This T cell receptor beta chain was sequenced during a study of T-cell memory formation after mild COVID-19. Each CDR3 protein gets one entry after TCRdb re-called the 5' RACE reads with MiXCR. The data contain roughly 300,000 distinct CDR3 sequences, roughly 17% of them singletons. After removal of 5 bases from V and 4 bases from J, the junction contained 9 bases not matched to a gene. CDR1 and CDR2 from the germline V gene are SGHTA and FQGNSA. CDR3 length: 16 residues. In this sample, this clonotype turned up a few times. The sample taken for sequencing was PBMCs or a T cell subset sorted from them (not recorded which). The sequence was obtained from a man aged 18 to 30 who had mild COVID-19 (a few samples of this study predate the infection). Cell type and time point are not known. This chain connects TRBV7-2 to TRBJ2-1; the match to TRBD1 covers 9 bases. CDR3 nucleotide sequence: TGTGCCAGCAGCCGTACCGGGACAGGGCTATACAATGAGCAGTTCTTC. Protein sequence: CASSRTGTGLYNEQFF.